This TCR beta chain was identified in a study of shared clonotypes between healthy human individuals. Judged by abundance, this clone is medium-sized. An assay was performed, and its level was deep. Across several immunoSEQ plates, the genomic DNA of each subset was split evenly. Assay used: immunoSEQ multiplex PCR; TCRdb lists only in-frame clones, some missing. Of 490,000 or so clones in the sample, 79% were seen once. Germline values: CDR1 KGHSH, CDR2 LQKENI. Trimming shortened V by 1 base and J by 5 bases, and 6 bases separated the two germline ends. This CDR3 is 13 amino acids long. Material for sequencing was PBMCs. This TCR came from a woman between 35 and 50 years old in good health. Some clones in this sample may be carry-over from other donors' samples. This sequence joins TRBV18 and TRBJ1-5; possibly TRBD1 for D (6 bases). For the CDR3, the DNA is TGTGCCAGCTCACCACAGGGGGATCAGCCCCAGCATTTT. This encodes CASSPQGDQPQHF.